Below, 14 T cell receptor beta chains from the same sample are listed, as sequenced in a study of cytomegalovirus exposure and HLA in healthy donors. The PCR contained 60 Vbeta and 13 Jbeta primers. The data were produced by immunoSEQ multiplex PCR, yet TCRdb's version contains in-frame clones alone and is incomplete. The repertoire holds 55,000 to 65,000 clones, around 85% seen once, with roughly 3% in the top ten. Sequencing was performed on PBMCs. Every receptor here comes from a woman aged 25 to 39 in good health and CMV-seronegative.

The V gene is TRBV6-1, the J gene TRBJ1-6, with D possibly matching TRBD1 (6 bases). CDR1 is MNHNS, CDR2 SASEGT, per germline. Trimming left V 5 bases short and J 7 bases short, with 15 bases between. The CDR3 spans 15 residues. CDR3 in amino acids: CASSQQGAENSPLHF. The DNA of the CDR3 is TGTGCCAGCAGTCAACAGGGCGCTGAGAATTCACCCCTCCACTTT.

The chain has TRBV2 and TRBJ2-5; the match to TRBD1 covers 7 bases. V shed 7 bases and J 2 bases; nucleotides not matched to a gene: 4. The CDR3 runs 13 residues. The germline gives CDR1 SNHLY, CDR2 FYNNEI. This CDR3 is CASIRDRQETQYF. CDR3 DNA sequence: TGTGCCAGCATAAGGGACAGACAAGAGACCCAGTACTTC.

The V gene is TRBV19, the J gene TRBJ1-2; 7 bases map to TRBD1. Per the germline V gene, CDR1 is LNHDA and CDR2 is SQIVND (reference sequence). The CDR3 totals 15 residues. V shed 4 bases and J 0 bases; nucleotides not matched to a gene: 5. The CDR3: CASSTGQETNYGYTF. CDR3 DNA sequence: TGTGCCAGTAGTACCGGACAGGAGACTAACTATGGCTACACCTTC.

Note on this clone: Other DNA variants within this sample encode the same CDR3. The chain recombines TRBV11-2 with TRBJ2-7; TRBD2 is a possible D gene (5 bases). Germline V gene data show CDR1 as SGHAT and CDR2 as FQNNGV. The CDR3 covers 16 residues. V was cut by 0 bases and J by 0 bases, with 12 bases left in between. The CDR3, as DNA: TGTGCCAGCAGCTTAGATCGTAGGAGCGGCTCCTACGAGCAGTACTTC. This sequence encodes CASSLDRRSGSYEQYF.

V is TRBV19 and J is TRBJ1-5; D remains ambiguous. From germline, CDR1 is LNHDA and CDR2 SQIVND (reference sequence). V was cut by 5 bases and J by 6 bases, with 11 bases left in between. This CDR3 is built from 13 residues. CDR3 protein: CASSAGSGQPQHF. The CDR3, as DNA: TGTGCCAGTAGTGCGGGGAGTGGTCAGCCCCAGCATTTT.

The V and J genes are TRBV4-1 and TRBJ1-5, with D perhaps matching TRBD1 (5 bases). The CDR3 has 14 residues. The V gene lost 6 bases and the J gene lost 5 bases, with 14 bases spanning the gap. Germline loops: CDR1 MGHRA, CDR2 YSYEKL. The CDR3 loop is CASSVGGFDQPQHF. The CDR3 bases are TGCGCCAGCAGTGTTGGGGGGTTTGATCAGCCCCAGCATTTT.

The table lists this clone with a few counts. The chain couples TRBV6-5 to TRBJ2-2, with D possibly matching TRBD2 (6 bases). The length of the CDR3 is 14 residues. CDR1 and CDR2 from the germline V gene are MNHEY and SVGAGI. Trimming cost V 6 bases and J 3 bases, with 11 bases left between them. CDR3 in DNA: TGTGCCAGCAGGTTAGCGGAACACACCGGGGAGCTGTTTTTT. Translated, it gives CASRLAEHTGELFF.

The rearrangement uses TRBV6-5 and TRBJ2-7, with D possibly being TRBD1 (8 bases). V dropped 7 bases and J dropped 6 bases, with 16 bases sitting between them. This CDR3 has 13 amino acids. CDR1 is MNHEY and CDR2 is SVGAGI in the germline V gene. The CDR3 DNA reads TGTGCCAGCACCAGGGGGCCGGGGGGCGAGCAGTACTTC. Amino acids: CASTRGPGGEQYF.

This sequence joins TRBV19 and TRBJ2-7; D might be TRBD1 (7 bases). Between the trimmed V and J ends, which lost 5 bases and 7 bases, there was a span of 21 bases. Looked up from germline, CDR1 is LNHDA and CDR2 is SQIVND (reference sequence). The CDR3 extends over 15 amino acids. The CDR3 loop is CASSPGQAVGGEQYV. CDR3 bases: TGTGCCAGTAGTCCCGGACAGGCCGTCGGGGGAGAGCAGTACGTC.

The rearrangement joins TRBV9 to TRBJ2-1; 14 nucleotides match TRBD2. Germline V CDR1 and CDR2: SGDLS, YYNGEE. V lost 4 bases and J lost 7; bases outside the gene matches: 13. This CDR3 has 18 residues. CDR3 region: CASSHTPGTSGGLNEQFF. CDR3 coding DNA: TGTGCCAGCAGCCATACTCCCGGGACTAGCGGGGGACTGAATGAGCAGTTCTTC.

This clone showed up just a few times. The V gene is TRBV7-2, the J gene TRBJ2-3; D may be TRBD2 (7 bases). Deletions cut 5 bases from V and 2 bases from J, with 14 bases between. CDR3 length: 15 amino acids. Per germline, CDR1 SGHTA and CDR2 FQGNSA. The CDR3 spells CASSLWGGNTDTQYF. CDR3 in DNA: TGTGCCAGCAGCCTGTGGGGGGGCAACACAGATACGCAGTATTTT.

This chain's CDR3 is CATSRDGLGGPEAFF. The CDR3 region has the DNA TGTGCCACCAGCAGAGATGGGCTCGGGGGACCTGAAGCTTTCTTT. The chain employs TRBV15 and TRBJ1-1, with D possibly being TRBD1 (5 bases). CDR3 size: 15 residues. The V end was cut by 0 bases, the J end by 6 bases, with 14 bases between. Germline V gene sequence: CDR1 LNHNV, CDR2 YYDKDF (reference sequence). The full variable domain, with the rest looked up from reference TRBV15 and TRBJ1-1, is DAMVIQNPRYQVTQFGKPVTLSCSQTLNHNVMYWYQQKSSQAPKLLFHYYDKDFNNEADTPDNFQSRRPNTSFCFLDIRSPGLGDTAMYLCATSRDGLGGPEAFFGQGTRLTVV.

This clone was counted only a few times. CDR3 sequence: CASSRGRDTVDEQFF. CDR3 coding DNA: TGTGCCAGCAGCCGCGGACGGGACACTGTGGATGAGCAGTTCTTC. The J gene is TRBJ2-1, the V gene TRBV5-6, with TRBD1 as a possible D gene (6 bases). Germline V gene sequence: CDR1 SGHDT, CDR2 YYEEEE. This CDR3 has 15 amino acids. Between the trimmed V and J ends, which lost 4 bases and 8 bases, there was a span of 19 bases.

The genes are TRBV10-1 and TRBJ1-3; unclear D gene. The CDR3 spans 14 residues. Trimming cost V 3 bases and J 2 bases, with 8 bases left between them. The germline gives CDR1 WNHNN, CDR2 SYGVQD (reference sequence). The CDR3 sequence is CASSDSRAGNTIYF. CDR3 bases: TGCGCCAGCAGTGACAGCCGGGCTGGAAACACCATATATTTT.